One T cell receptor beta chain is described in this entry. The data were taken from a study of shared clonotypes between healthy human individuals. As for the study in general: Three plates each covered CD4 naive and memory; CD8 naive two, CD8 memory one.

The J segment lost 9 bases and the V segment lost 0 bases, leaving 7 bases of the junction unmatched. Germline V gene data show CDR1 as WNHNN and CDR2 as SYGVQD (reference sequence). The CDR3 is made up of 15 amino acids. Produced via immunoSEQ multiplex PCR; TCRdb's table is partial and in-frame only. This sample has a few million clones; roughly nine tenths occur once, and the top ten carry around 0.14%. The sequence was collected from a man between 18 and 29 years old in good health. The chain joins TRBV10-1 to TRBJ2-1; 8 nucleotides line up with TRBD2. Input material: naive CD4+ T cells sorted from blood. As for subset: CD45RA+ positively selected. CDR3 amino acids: CASSESASGLSEQFF. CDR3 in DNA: TGCGCCAGCAGTGAGTCGGCTAGCGGGCTCTCTGAGCAGTTCTTC.